This T cell receptor (beta chain) originates from a study of radiotherapy plus CTLA-4 blockade in lung cancer. Germline CDR1 and CDR2: MGHRA and YSYEKL. V gave up 3 bases and J gave up 2 bases; unmatched junction bases: 5. This CDR3 has 15 residues. Participants had chemo-refractory metastatic non-small-cell lung cancer and were treated with focal radiation plus ipilimumab CTLA-4 blockade. This table comes from immunoSEQ multiplex PCR, and its TCRdb copy is limited to in-frame clones, with some not included. In the table there are about 110,000 clones, more than 65% of which are singletons. The receptor was isolated from a human donor with non-small cell lung cancer that progressed on radiotherapy plus ipilimumab. Some clones in this sample may be carry-over from other donors' samples. The chain couples TRBV4-1 to TRBJ1-2; 8 bases are a match to TRBD1. This sample comprised peripheral blood, obtained from a patient treated with radiotherapy plus ipilimumab. CDR3 in DNA: TGCGCCAGCAGCCAGAGGACAGGGAACAACTATGGCTACACCTTC. The encoded protein is CASSQRTGNNYGYTF.